This T cell receptor (beta chain) was captured in a study of Ad26.COV2.S vaccination and SARS-CoV-2 variants. Study-level information: Of the COV1001 trial arms, the Ad26.COV2.S arm included the donor. Study-level findings and limits: Researchers reported similar non-spike TCR breadth in vaccine and placebo recipients. People who got the vaccine had more spike-specific TCR breadth than people who got placebo. There was reportedly substantial breadth in spike-specific CD8+ and CD4+ T cell responses after vaccination.

About this clone: Its target is unknown.

Using immunoSEQ multiplex PCR, the repertoire was profiled, and TCRdb retains in-frame clones only, with some absent. The sample carries about 350,000 clones, around 84% recorded once. The germline gives CDR1 SGHTA, CDR2 FQGNSA. Trimming removed 5 bases from V and 5 bases from J, with 13 bases in between. This CDR3 region has 14 residues. Sample treatment: 15 to 20 received Ad26.COV2.S at low or high dose, single or two shots; about five received placebo; per-sample allocation not given. Material that was analyzed had been drawn on day 63 after the first vaccine or placebo injection. This material consisted of peripheral blood, taken in a trial of Ad26.COV2.S vaccine versus placebo. This TCR was sampled from a person aged 18 to 59 who received the Ad26.COV2.S COVID-19 vaccine or a placebo. The genes are TRBV7-2 and TRBJ2-1; no definite D call. CDR3: CASSPGGMHNEQFF. The CDR3 DNA is TGTGCCAGCAGCCCGGGTGGGATGCACAATGAGCAGTTCTTC.